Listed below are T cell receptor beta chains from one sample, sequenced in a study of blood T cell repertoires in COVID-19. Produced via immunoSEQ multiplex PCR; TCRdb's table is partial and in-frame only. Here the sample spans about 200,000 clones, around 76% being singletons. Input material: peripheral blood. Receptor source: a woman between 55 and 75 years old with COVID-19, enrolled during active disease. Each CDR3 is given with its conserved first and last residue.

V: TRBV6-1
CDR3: CASSENRGDQPRSYNEQFF

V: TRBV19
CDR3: CASSMRVGYGYTF

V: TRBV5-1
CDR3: CASSLNGHGADTQYF

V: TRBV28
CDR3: CASSRGRGSKQETQYF

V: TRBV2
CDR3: CASSRGGGQPQHF

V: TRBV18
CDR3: CASSGGTGNTIYF

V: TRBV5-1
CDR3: CASSWWAGGNTGELFF

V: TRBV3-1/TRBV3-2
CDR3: CASSQDTVSNQPQHF

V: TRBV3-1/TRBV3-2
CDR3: CASSQDPRDTAAFF

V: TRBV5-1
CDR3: CASSPGRDTGELFF

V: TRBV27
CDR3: CASRPGQAPYEQYF

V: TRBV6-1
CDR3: CASSPNSFNEKLFF

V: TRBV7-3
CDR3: CASSSGPGGEQFF

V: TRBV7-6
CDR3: CASSRSRDYGTGGNTGELFF

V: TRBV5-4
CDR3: CASSGTGKDEQFF